This TCR beta chain was found in a study of beta chain features in type 1 diabetes. General study points: PCR might show a preference for shorter templates, equally across patients and controls.

From germline, CDR1 is SGHAT and CDR2 FQDESV (reference sequence). V shed 5 bases and J 10 bases; nucleotides not matched to a gene: 10. The CDR3 loop spans 16 amino acids. By way of CD45RO/CCR7/CD25/CD127/CD95/CD27, the CD4+ regulatory, stem cell-like memory, central memory and naive cells were sorted. Purities over 98% were achieved in all sorted populations. Since all of the isolated RNA was reverse transcribed, expressed TCRB transcripts were what got sequenced. Sequencing of naive, central memory and regulatory T cell samples gave an average of about 3.9 million reads. Measured with immunoSEQ multiplex PCR; TCRdb has only the in-frame clones, and not every one. The sample lists about 330,000 clones; 11% were seen once. This clone turned up a few times. Antigen specificity is unknown.

The chain combines TRBV11-1 with TRBJ2-1; TRBD2 matches 14 bases. This clonotype was obtained from a young woman in good health. The sequencing sample was made of naive CD4+ T cells from blood. CDR3 sequence: CASSAPGLAGAIEQFF. DNA for the CDR3: TGTGCCAGCAGCGCCCCGGGACTAGCGGGGGCGATCGAGCAGTTCTTC.